Reported below is one T cell receptor (beta chain). Its matching antigen is unknown. Regarding treatment: roughly 10-day PBMC culture with coronavirus spike peptide pools or control peptides (ViraFEST assay). Scientists ran DNA taken from cultured CD4+ T cells through the Oncomine TCR Beta short-read assay for sequencing. TCRdb reanalysed the PCR reads using MiXCR and keeps one entry per CDR3 protein. The table has 8,000 to 9,500 distinct CDR3 sequences, 50% to 70% seen once. The data derive from a study of vaccination and CD4 T cells after COVID-19. Study as a whole: Testing by nasal swab PCR showed convalescent patients to be SARS-CoV-2 positive; fewer than 10 were mild and one was severe. Samples were taken after vaccination, a median of approximately 72 days after dose two, with a range of 14 to 241. The cells in question were stimulated using overlapping spike peptides derived from SARS-CoV-2, HCoV-NL63, HCoV-OC43 and HCoV-229E. Whole-study results and caveats: 304 of 307 vaccine-specific clones from convalescent patients were spike mono-reactive.

Germline V lookup: CDR1 SGHTS, CDR2 YDEGEE. This CDR3 contains 14 residues. The V end was cut by 8 bases, the J end by 1 base, with 15 bases between. This chain connects TRBV5-8 to TRBJ2-5; D might be TRBD2 (6 bases). Sequences were derived from cultured CD4+ T cells from blood, sampled after SARS-CoV-2 vaccination. This TCR was sampled from a human donor with COVID-19. In DNA, the CDR3 is TGTGCCAGTGGGCGGGGATGGTCCCAAGAGACCCAGTACTTC. This codes for CASGRGWSQETQYF.